Below, 21 T cell receptor beta chains from the same sample are listed, as sequenced in a study of regulatory T cells in long-lasting Graves disease. Relying on iRepertoire HTBI primers and Arm-PCR of CDR3 regions, the team built TCR beta libraries. From the multiplex PCR reads, TCRdb called clonotypes with MiXCR, one entry per CDR3 protein. Among approximately 400,000 distinct CDR3 sequences listed, approximately 23% were seen once. Time point given: persistent/refractory GD, antithyroid drugs over 5 years with positive TRAb. TCR sequences were obtained from RNA taken from PBMCs. The sequenced sample was peripheral blood mononuclear cells (PBMCs), obtained when the disease was refractory, from a patient treated with antithyroid drugs. All receptors derive from a middle-aged woman with Graves disease.

V is TRBV20-1 and J is TRBJ2-3, with 11 bases lining up with TRBD2. The CDR3 is 15 residues long. Germline CDR1 reads DFQATT; CDR2 reads SNEGSKA (reference sequence). Trimming at V came to 5 bases and at J to 2 bases, leaving 6 bases not matched to a gene. The CDR3 nucleotides read TGCAGTGCTCTTACGGGACTAGCGGACACAGATACGCAGTATTTT. Encoded protein: CSALTGLADTDTQYF.

This clonotype was observed a handful of times. The chain is built from TRBV11-2 and TRBJ1-4; TRBD1 matches at 7 bases. The CDR3 extends over 17 amino acids. Germline V lookup: CDR1 SGHAT, CDR2 FQNNGV. V lost 3 bases and J lost 4; bases outside the gene matches: 11. The CDR3 reads CASSFFHFGTDNEKLFF. The CDR3 DNA reads TGTGCCAGCAGCTTCTTTCATTTCGGGACAGATAATGAAAAACTGTTTTTT.

The chain recombines TRBV20-1 with TRBJ2-3; the D gene is possibly TRBD1 (6 bases). V was pared by 3 bases and J by 4 bases, with 14 bases between. Germline V gives CDR1 DFQATT, CDR2 SNEGSKA (reference sequence). This CDR3 is 14 amino acids long. In DNA, the CDR3 is TGCAGTGCTAGCGTTAGGCAGGGGTCAGATACGCAGTATTTT. This codes for CSASVRQGSDTQYF.

V and J are TRBV7-2 and TRBJ1-1; D is ambiguous. CDR3 length: 12 residues. Germline V gene data show CDR1 as SGHTA and CDR2 as FQGNSA. V shed 3 bases and J shed 6 bases, with 8 bases lying between them. In DNA, the CDR3 is TGTGCCAGCAGCTTCCCCCCGGCTGAAGCTTTCTTT. It specifies CASSFPPAEAFF.

With respect to this clonotype: A junction boundary mismatches the germline segment, possibly from a read error. The chain links TRBV27 to TRBJ2-3, with 8 positions matching TRBD2. The CDR3 loop spans 16 amino acids. The germline gives CDR1 MNHEY, CDR2 SMNVEV (reference sequence). CDR3 sequence reads: CATSDLRAGGTDTQYF. Written as DNA, the CDR3 is TGTGCCACCAGTGATTTACGAGCGGGGGGCACAGATACGCAGTATTTT.

The CDR3 loop is CASSSIGSNQPQHF. For the CDR3, the DNA is TGTGCCAGCAGTTCCATCGGTAGCAATCAGCCCCAGCATTTT. The genes are TRBV6-2 or TRBV6-3 and TRBJ1-5; D ambiguous. Germline lookup yields CDR1 MNHEY and CDR2 SVGEGT. This CDR3 has 14 amino acids. V gave up 4 bases and J gave up 0 bases, with 7 bases separating them.

The CDR3, as DNA: TGCGCCAGCAGCTTGGAGGGATCTGGGGCCAACGTCCTGACTTTC. Its protein is CASSLEGSGANVLTF. The chain is built from TRBV5-1 and TRBJ2-6; D is unclear. CDR1 and CDR2 (germline): SGHRS, YFSETQ. The CDR3 length is 15 residues. The V end lost 0 bases, the J end lost 1 base, and 5 bases lay between the germline ends.

The chain uses TRBV27 and TRBJ2-7; no clear D. Germline-derived CDR1 and CDR2 are MNHEY and SMNVEV (reference sequence). Trimming removed 2 bases from V and 4 bases from J, with 9 bases in between. The CDR3 has 13 amino acids. The CDR3 protein is CASSLGQDYEQYF. CDR3 in DNA: TGTGCCAGCAGTTTAGGTCAGGATTACGAGCAGTACTTC.

This clonotype was counted a few times. The chain combines TRBV4-1 with TRBJ2-7; D may be TRBD1 (6 bases). Germline V lookup: CDR1 MGHRA, CDR2 YSYEKL. The CDR3 consists of 15 residues. V dropped 1 base and J dropped 5 bases, with 15 bases sitting between them. CDR3 region: CASSQVVARGHEQYF. The CDR3, as DNA: TGCGCCAGCAGCCAAGTCGTGGCCAGGGGCCACGAGCAGTACTTC.

The gene calls are TRBV19 and TRBJ2-7, with 8 nucleotides matching TRBD1. Trimming took 3 bases from V and 4 from J; bases not matched to a gene: 8. Germline CDR1 reads LNHDA; CDR2 reads SQIVND (reference sequence). This CDR3 is 15 amino acids long. The CDR3 bases are TGTGCCAGTAGTATTCGGACAGGGATCAAGTACGAGCAGTACTTC. Residues: CASSIRTGIKYEQYF. Complete variable domain (other parts from reference TRBV19 and TRBJ2-7): DGGITQSPKYLFRKEGQNVTLSCEQNLNHDAMYWYRQDPGQGLRLIYYSQIVNDFQKGDIAEGYSVSREKKESFPLTVTSAQKNPTAFYLCASSIRTGIKYEQYFGPGTRLTVT.

The V and J genes are TRBV20-1 and TRBJ2-7, with 7 bases identical to TRBD2. The CDR3 extends over 12 amino acids. V shed 7 bases and J 6 bases; nucleotides not matched to a gene: 9. Germline-derived CDR1 and CDR2 are DFQATT and SNEGSKA (reference sequence). CDR3 bases: TGCAGTGGTCTTAGCGGGTTCTCCGAGCAGTACTTC. Translation: CSGLSGFSEQYF.

The chain recombines TRBV27 with TRBJ1-6; 9 nucleotides agree with TRBD1. CDR1 and CDR2 from the germline V gene are MNHEY and SMNVEV (reference sequence). CDR3 size: 19 residues. V shed 5 bases and J 0 bases; nucleotides not matched to a gene: 11. The CDR3 loop reads CASSPAGQGSLSYNSPLHF. The DNA for the CDR3 is TGTGCCAGCAGTCCCGCAGGACAGGGGTCCCTCTCCTATAATTCACCCCTCCACTTT.

This clonotype was counted ten times or more. The V gene is TRBV9, the J gene TRBJ1-4; 7 nucleotides agree with TRBD1. Germline CDR1 SGDLS, CDR2 YYNGEE. CDR3 length: 14 amino acids. V was clipped by 3 bases and J by 6 bases; unmatched bases: 5. The CDR3 coding sequence is TGTGCCAGCAGCGGCTGGGACAGAGATGAAAAACTGTTTTTT. This sequence encodes CASSGWDRDEKLFF.

This clonotype has only a few counts. The chain uses TRBV27 and TRBJ1-5; no clear D gene. Trimming stripped 3 bases from V and 0 bases from J, with 6 bases between. The germline gives CDR1 MNHEY, CDR2 SMNVEV (reference sequence). The CDR3 is 14 amino acids. The CDR3 loop is CASSFMYSNQPQHF. The DNA for the CDR3 is TGTGCCAGCAGTTTTATGTATAGCAATCAGCCCCAGCATTTT.

This clonotype was seen only a few times. A much larger clonotype is one base distant, so this may be a read error. V and J are TRBV7-2 and TRBJ1-2; D is ambiguous. The CDR3 contains 14 residues. CDR1 SGHTA and CDR2 FQGNSA come from the germline V gene. Trimming pared 0 bases from V and 4 bases from J, leaving 9 bases between. The CDR3 here is CASSLALRTYGYTF. For the CDR3, the DNA is TGTGCCAGCAGCTTAGCGCTTCGGACCTATGGCTACACCTTC.

Ten or more counts support this clonotype. The J gene is TRBJ2-2, the V gene TRBV28; 9 nucleotides match TRBD1. V shed 6 bases and J 8 bases; nucleotides not matched to a gene: 10. Germline assignment: CDR1 MDHEN and CDR2 SYDVKM. There are 15 residues in the CDR3. This CDR3 reads CASRNRDRVLGELFF. The DNA of the CDR3 is TGTGCCAGCAGAAACCGGGACAGGGTGCTGGGGGAGCTGTTTTTT.

This clonotype has a count of ten or more. This chain connects TRBV24-1 to TRBJ2-7; D ambiguous. V was trimmed by 1 base and J by 6 bases, leaving 9 bases between them. Germline CDR1 reads KGHDR; CDR2 reads SFDVKD. This CDR3 is 13 amino acids long. CDR3 DNA sequence: TGTGCCACCAGTGATTTATTCGGGTTCGAGCAGTACTTC. This encodes CATSDLFGFEQYF.

This clonotype came up many times. The chain is built from TRBV28 and TRBJ2-5, with a possible D match to TRBD2 (5 bases). V lost 3 bases and J lost 5, with 13 bases in between. The V gene's germline CDR1 is MDHEN and CDR2 SYDVKM. This CDR3 is 14 amino acids long. The CDR3 nucleotides read TGTGCCAGCAGTTTTCGGGGTCTCCGGGAGACCCAGTACTTC. This encodes CASSFRGLRETQYF.

The chain recombines TRBV12-3 or TRBV12-4 with TRBJ1-2, with D unclear. There are 13 residues in the CDR3. The V and J ends lost 2 bases and 4 bases respectively, with 8 bases between them. The CDR3 coding sequence is TGTGCCAGCAGTTTATCAGGACTCTATGGCTACACCTTC. It translates to CASSLSGLYGYTF.

This clonotype was seen at least ten times. The chain couples TRBV10-3 to TRBJ1-5; no clear D gene. V dropped 2 bases and J dropped 0 bases, with 5 bases sitting between them. Germline values: CDR1 ENHRY, CDR2 SYGVKD. There are 14 residues in the CDR3. The CDR3 bases are TGTGCCATCAGTGAGACACGTAGCAATCAGCCCCAGCATTTT. It translates to CAISETRSNQPQHF.

In DNA, the CDR3 is TGTGCCAGCAGTGAAGGTAACGGGAGGCCCGAGCAGTACTTC. Protein product: CASSEGNGRPEQYF. The V and J genes are TRBV2 and TRBJ2-7; 7 nucleotides match TRBD2. Trimming took 1 base from V and 6 from J; bases not matched to a gene: 6. Germline loops: CDR1 SNHLY, CDR2 FYNNEI. The CDR3 runs to 14 residues. The entire variable domain, with the rest obtained from reference TRBV2 and TRBJ2-7, is as follows: EPEVTQTPSHQVTQMGQEVILRCVPISNHLYFYWYRQILGQKVEFLVSFYNNEISEKSEIFDDQFSVERPDGSNFTLKIRSTKLEDSAMYFCASSEGNGRPEQYFGPGTRLTVT.